This T cell receptor beta chain was observed in a study of CD8 T cells in ankylosing spondylitis. V dropped 5 bases and J dropped 4; count of bases not matched to a gene: 4. The CDR3 runs to 14 residues. Per germline, CDR1 SEHNR and CDR2 FQNEAQ (reference sequence). Study findings and constraints: Relatively rare in peripheral blood, disease-linked clones were also CD8+. Reported data indicate significant enrichment of disease-linked clones within matched ankylosing spondylitis synovial fluid. Eight highly homologous variants made up a TCR beta motif, and this motif appeared characteristic of ankylosing spondylitis blood.

A quantitative 5'-RACE method, one with molecular barcodes, was used to make TCR beta libraries. Via MiXCR, TCRdb re-called the 5' RACE reads, giving one row per CDR3 protein. The sample lists more than 400,000 distinct CDR3 sequences; over 4% were seen once. There are a few counts of this clonotype. Antigen specificity is unknown. Material for sequencing was blood, either unsorted or a sorted T cell fraction (not recorded which). The receptor's source is a male donor with ankylosing spondylitis. The chain couples TRBV7-9 to TRBJ2-3; TRBD2 matches at 9 bases. The CDR3, as DNA: TGTGCCAGCAGCCCAGTAGCGGGGGCAGATACGCAGTATTTT. Its translation is CASSPVAGADTQYF.